The rows below give T cell receptor beta chains drawn from one sample of a study of vaccination and CD4 T cells after COVID-19. Their antigens are not known. TCRdb reprocessed the PCR reads with MiXCR, giving one entry per CDR3 protein. This table has about 3,500 distinct CDR3 sequences, 16% appearing once. Sequenced: CD4+ T cells from blood, cultured in vitro. The receptor set was obtained from a human donor who had recovered from COVID-19. Both conserved end residues are trimmed from each CDR3. Clone size is not always given. Where it is, it says once, few, many or a class for expanded clones.

v_gene,abundance,CDR3aa
TRBV4-2,few,ASSQEGQPYGYT
TRBV10-3,medium-sized,AISSDILQETQY
TRBV30,few,AWGGLGTQY
TRBV7-6,medium-sized,ASSLGELPNYGYT
TRBV2,few,ASRARSYNEQF
TRBV5-1,NA,ASSLRQKGDTQY
TRBV20-1,medium-sized,SAPPTSDRGDWNYGYT
TRBV6-1,NA,ASRKLGEQF
TRBV24-1,few,ATSHAGGQGFNYGYT
TRBV30,few,AWNTGPGELF
TRBV20-1,NA,SAAPSGGRGETQY
TRBV4-2,few,ASSPGTSGGAANTQY
TRBV20-1,medium-sized,SAIGPSGGAGTDTQY
TRBV7-8,few,ASSLTDTQY
TRBV27,NA,ASRRVGHLLTDTQY
TRBV10-3,NA,AISQRESTDTQY
TRBV16,NA,ASGFQPGQNSPLH
TRBV19,NA,ASSEGQGKSPLH
TRBV20-1,medium-sized,SARRQAGSTEAF
TRBV11-2,NA,ASSLGVGGFSYEQY
TRBV27,few,ASSLRLAGLNEQF
TRBV18,NA,ASSSGTGGNTIY
TRBV5-6,few,ASSLTPFQYDYGYT
TRBV20-1,medium-sized,SARERAGQRQPQH
TRBV5-1,NA,ASSLMRVNTGELF
TRBV27,few,ASSDRGRRQTQY
TRBV6-5,NA,ASSYGLRGGDTQY
TRBV12-3/TRBV12-4,few,ASSLAGGSYEQY
TRBV11-2,few,ASSLRGAVRTGELF
TRBV19,large,ASSITTPRTGIRSGANVLT
TRBV20-1,few,SARLVSNEQF
TRBV7-2,few,ASSLVYEQY
TRBV6-1,few,ASRFARTVRSYNSPLH
TRBV11-1,medium-sized,ASGRVNTEAF
TRBV5-6,NA,ASSGDRGYTEAF
TRBV6-1,medium-sized,ASRPYRDRANYGYT
TRBV19,medium-sized,ASSFHPTGGNTEAF
TRBV20-1,medium-sized,SAGDSNQPQH
TRBV6-1,NA,AGDAVPQI
TRBV6-1,medium-sized,ASHFGYTEAF
TRBV7-9,medium-sized,ASSVETGTEAF
TRBV6-7,medium-sized,ASNGQAGGNQPQH
TRBV6-5,NA,ASSYSIQRDTHYGYT
TRBV2,few,ASTGQGYTEAF
TRBV2,NA,ASMKGTSTDTQY